This T cell receptor beta chain was observed in a study of T cell repertoires in cytomegalovirus infection. In the study overall: Alongside well-studied HLA-B-restricted CMV epitopes, recently identified HLA-C-restricted CMV epitopes were also used.

The CDR3 totals 14 residues. The V gene end was trimmed by 4 bases and the J gene end by 7 bases; junction bases not matched to a gene: 5. CDR1 is SGHKS, CDR2 YYEKEE, per germline (reference sequence). General study points: In two of eight donors, the top clonotype was HLA-C-restricted CMV-specific.

TCRdb re-called the reads with MiXCR, one entry per CDR3 protein. The profile covers 700,000 to 900,000 distinct CDR3 sequences, with just under 30% appearing a single time and around 14% taken by the ten largest. In its sample, this clonotype was seen many times. What it binds is unknown. The sequence derives from a human donor in good health (CMV status not recorded). Some clones in this sample may be carry-over from other donors' samples. The source material was cultured CD8+ T cells from PBMCs, sampled from culture after CMV antigen stimulation. This sequence joins TRBV5-5 and TRBJ1-5; 10 bases fit TRBD1. CDR3 in amino acids: CASSRDRGRQPQHF. Here the CDR3 DNA reads TGTGCCAGCAGCAGGGACAGGGGAAGACAGCCCCAGCATTTT.